This record concerns one T cell receptor (beta chain) sequence. The record originates from a study of blood T cell repertoires in COVID-19. At the level of the study: PBMCs, B-cell-depleted T cells, or T cells were the source of the cDNA or gDNA that made up the material.

TCRdb's copy holds only in-frame clones and misses some; the assay was immunoSEQ multiplex PCR. Among some 160,000 clones, about 85% were seen once, and the ten largest hold roughly 8.1%. This CDR3 is 16 amino acids long. V was cut by 2 bases and J by 3 bases, with 16 bases left in between. Looked up from germline, CDR1 is MNHEY and CDR2 is SVGAGI. The sequencing input was peripheral blood. This sequence was found in a woman over 75 with COVID-19, enrolled during active disease. V is TRBV6-5 and J is TRBJ1-1; D perhaps matches TRBD1 (6 bases). The CDR3 region has the DNA TGTGCCAGCAGTTACGGCGGGGGGCGCTATGACACTGAAGCTTTCTTT. It translates to CASSYGGGRYDTEAFF.